This entry describes one T cell receptor (beta chain). Other DNA sequences of this sample code for an identical CDR3. The sample is drawn from a study of shared clonotypes between healthy human individuals. TCRdb's table, derived via immunoSEQ multiplex PCR, lists solely in-frame clones and lacks some. This table holds roughly 2.5 million clones, 85% to 95% found once. The V gene's germline CDR1 is SGHRS and CDR2 YFSETQ. This CDR3 spans 14 amino acids. Trimming stripped 4 bases from V and 4 bases from J, with 11 bases between. This chain uses TRBV5-1 with TRBJ2-2; D remains ambiguous. The sequenced sample was naive CD4+ T cells sorted from blood. The subset was: CD45RA+ positively selected. The TCR comes from a man aged 18 to 35 in good health. The CDR3 DNA sequence: TGCGCCAGCAGCCTGGAGCAATTCACCGGGGAGCTGTTTTTT. As protein: CASSLEQFTGELFF.